This T cell receptor (beta chain) appears in the sequencing data of a study of cytomegalovirus exposure and HLA in healthy donors. About the study: Membership in the Caucasian-associated ancestry cluster was found for about four fifths of almost 400 genotyped donors.

Whole-study results and caveats: Overall, 164 TCR beta chains were annotated as cytomegalovirus-associated.

The V and J ends lost 5 bases and 5 bases, in that order; junction bases with no gene match: 9. CDR1 SGHTA and CDR2 FQGTGA come from the germline V gene. The CDR3 is made up of 15 amino acids. For this clone: Its target is unknown.

The PCR used 60 Vbeta and 13 Jbeta primers. Method: immunoSEQ multiplex PCR; TCRdb's copy keeps in-frame clones and lacks some. The sample includes about 180,000 clones, 77% of them seen just once. V and J are TRBV7-3 and TRBJ2-5; 9 bases map to TRBD2. The sample taken for sequencing was PBMCs. The receptor comes from a woman aged 55-69 years in good health and CMV-seropositive. The CDR3 DNA is TGTGCCAGCAGCGTAGGTAGCGGGGGAGTTGAGACCCAGTACTTC. Its protein is CASSVGSGGVETQYF.